This entry lists 5 T cell receptor beta chains sequenced from one sample in a study of T-cell reconstitution after alpha-beta-depleted transplantation in children. A TCRbeta library incorporating unique molecular identifiers was prepared. MiXCR, run by TCRdb on the PCR reads, gives a single entry per CDR3 protein. The sample records around 490,000 distinct CDR3 sequences, about an eighth being singletons. Sequencing used PBMCs, mostly from graft donor cells, obtained 180 days after TCRalphabeta/CD19-depleted stem cell transplant. The source is a female patient aged 2 to 10 who had a stem cell transplant for aplastic anemia, so the T cells may come from the graft donor.

This clonotype was detected ten times or more. The chain is built from TRBV20-1 and TRBJ2-7; 12 nucleotides line up with TRBD2. The trim removed 6 bases at V and 7 bases at J, leaving 10 bases unmatched. The CDR3 sequence is 14 residues long. Germline lookup yields CDR1 DFQATT and CDR2 SNEGSKA (reference sequence). The CDR3 sequence is CSARLAGVIGEQYF. CDR3 in DNA: TGCAGTGCGAGACTAGCGGGAGTAATAGGGGAGCAGTACTTC.

The rearrangement joins TRBV20-1 to TRBJ2-1, with D possibly matching TRBD1 (6 bases). V was shortened by 1 base and J by 4 bases, with 11 bases between the two germline ends. Germline loops: CDR1 DFQATT, CDR2 SNEGSKA (reference sequence). This CDR3 comprises 14 residues. The CDR3 coding sequence is TGCAGTGCTAGAGTCTCCGACAGGTACAATGAGCAGTTCTTC. Translating it yields CSARVSDRYNEQFF.

This clonotype was observed many times. The chain uses TRBV10-3 and TRBJ1-5; D perhaps matches TRBD1 (6 bases). Trimming removed 2 bases from V and 3 bases from J, with 11 bases in between. Looked up from germline, CDR1 is ENHRY and CDR2 is SYGVKD. The CDR3 covers 15 residues. Written as DNA, the CDR3 is TGTGCCATCAGTGAGCTGGGGGGACACAATCAGCCCCAGCATTTT. Residues: CAISELGGHNQPQHF.

This clonotype was detected only a few times. The chain recombines TRBV7-8 with TRBJ1-1; tentatively, D is TRBD1 (5 bases). This CDR3 region has 16 residues. Germline CDR1 SGHVS, CDR2 FQNEAQ. Trimming shortened V by 6 bases and J by 0 bases, and 17 bases separated the two germline ends. CDR3 sequence reads: CASSQPWTPMNTEAFF. The CDR3 DNA reads TGTGCCAGCAGTCAACCATGGACACCCATGAACACTGAAGCTTTCTTT.

There are a few counts of this clonotype. V gene TRBV12-3 or TRBV12-4 combines with J gene TRBJ1-1; D is uncertain. There are 13 residues in the CDR3. Trimming removed 5 bases at V and 3 bases at J, with 10 bases between. The CDR3 protein is CASSKRTDTEAFF. CDR3 bases: TGTGCCAGCAGTAAGCGGACTGACACTGAAGCTTTCTTT.